This TCR beta chain was observed in a study of control samples from healthy donors and cancer patients (dated by TCRdb to 2019 to 2021). A note on this clone: The antigen this receptor binds is unknown. Base qualities are not recorded, but no much larger clone differs from it by a single base.

The junction shows trimming of 7 bases on V and 9 bases on J, and the gene matches do not reach 6 bases of it. For CDR1 and CDR2, the germline V gene (reference sequence) lists LNHDA and SQIVND. CDR3 length: 13 amino acids, cysteine to phenylalanine. Here the CDR3 DNA is all that survives: 39 bases in frame from base 1. Libraries were constructed by the immunoSEQ multiplex PCR assay. TCRdb carries this immuneACCESS record with in-frame sequences only. Its versions omit some clonotypes, under half of them owing to an unresolved V gene in the studies checked, with the rest unexplained. Recorded for this sample are thousands of clones; almost 85% of them occurred a single time. The ten largest clones represent 6% to 8.5% of the sample.

The receptor comes from a female donor with lung cancer. Rearrangement joined TRBV19 to TRBJ1-6, with 7 central nucleotides matching TRBD1. Sequencing used formalin-fixed, paraffin-embedded tissue. The sequence in DNA is TGTGCCAGTAACGAACAGGGGAGTTCACCCCTCCACTTT. Its amino acids are CASNEQGSSPLHF.